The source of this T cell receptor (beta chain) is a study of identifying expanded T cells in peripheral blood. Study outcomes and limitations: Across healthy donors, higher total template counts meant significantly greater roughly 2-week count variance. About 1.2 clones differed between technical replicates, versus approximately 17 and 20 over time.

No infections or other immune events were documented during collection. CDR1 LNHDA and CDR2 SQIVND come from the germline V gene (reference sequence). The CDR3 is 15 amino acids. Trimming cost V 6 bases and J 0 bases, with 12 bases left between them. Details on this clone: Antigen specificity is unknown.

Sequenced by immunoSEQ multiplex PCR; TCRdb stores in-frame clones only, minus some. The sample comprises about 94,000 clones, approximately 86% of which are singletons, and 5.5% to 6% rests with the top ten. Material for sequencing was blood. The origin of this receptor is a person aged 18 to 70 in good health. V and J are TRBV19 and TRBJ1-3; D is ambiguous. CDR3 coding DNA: TGTGCCAGTAGCCCCACGGGGAGCTCTGGAAACACCATATATTTT. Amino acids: CASSPTGSSGNTIYF. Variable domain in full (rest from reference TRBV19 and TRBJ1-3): DGGITQSPKYLFRKEGQNVTLSCEQNLNHDAMYWYRQDPGQGLRLIYYSQIVNDFQKGDIAEGYSVSREKKESFPLTVTSAQKNPTAFYLCASSPTGSSGNTIYFGEGSWLTVV.